A selection of T cell receptor beta chains follows, all from one sample in a study of cytomegalovirus exposure and HLA in healthy donors. Using immunoSEQ multiplex PCR, the repertoire was profiled, and TCRdb retains in-frame clones only, with some absent. The table has 72,000 or so clones, roughly four fifths seen once. Sequencing was performed on PBMCs. All receptors come from a woman in her 30s in good health and CMV-seropositive. Both conserved end residues are part of each CDR3. The order of the fields is CDR3 protein, CDR3 DNA, V gene, clone size, D gene, J gene, CDR3 length. A D gene is named only where the DNA matches it firmly. Expanded clones get a size class; other rows say once, few or many, or leave the size out.

CDR3 protein: CARLRPTVREVGQYF
CDR3 DNA: TGTGCCAGACTCCGGCCGACGGTCAGGGAGGTGGGGCAGTACTTC
V gene: TRBV5-6
clone size: once
D gene: .
J gene: TRBJ2-7
CDR3 length: 15

CDR3 protein: CASSYTAGANTGELFF
CDR3 DNA: TGTGCCAGCAGTTACACGGCCGGGGCGAACACCGGGGAGCTGTTTTTT
V gene: TRBV6-6
clone size: .
D gene: .
J gene: TRBJ2-2
CDR3 length: 16

CDR3 protein: CASSSGGPGFSPLHF
CDR3 DNA: TGTGCCAGCAGCTCCGGGGGGCCAGGTTTTTCACCCCTCCACTTT
V gene: TRBV5-4
clone size: .
D gene: .
J gene: TRBJ1-6
CDR3 length: 15

CDR3 protein: CAWSIPSGAYNEQFF
CDR3 DNA: TGTGCCTGGAGCATTCCCAGCGGGGCTTACAATGAGCAGTTCTTC
V gene: TRBV30
clone size: .
D gene: TRBD2
J gene: TRBJ2-1
CDR3 length: 15

CDR3 protein: CASSQDPQGIGELFF
CDR3 DNA: TGTGCCAGCAGCCAAGATCCTCAGGGTATCGGGGAGCTGTTTTTT
V gene: TRBV4-2
clone size: .
D gene: .
J gene: TRBJ2-2
CDR3 length: 15

CDR3 protein: CASSFDRASYTF
CDR3 DNA: TGCGCCAGCAGCTTCGACAGGGCCAGCTACACCTTC
V gene: TRBV5-1
clone size: once
D gene: TRBD1
J gene: TRBJ1-2
CDR3 length: 12

CDR3 protein: CAISEASPGDQPQHF
CDR3 DNA: TGTGCCATCAGTGAGGCCTCCCCAGGGGATCAGCCCCAGCATTTT
V gene: TRBV10-3
clone size: .
D gene: .
J gene: TRBJ1-5
CDR3 length: 15

CDR3 protein: CASSQDLGGYEQYF
CDR3 DNA: TGCGCCAGCAGCCAAGATCTGGGGGGCTACGAGCAGTACTTC
V gene: TRBV4-3
clone size: few
D gene: .
J gene: TRBJ2-7
CDR3 length: 14

CDR3 protein: CASSLGPLTGELFF
CDR3 DNA: TGTGCCAGCAGCCTGGGGCCGCTCACCGGGGAGCTGTTTTTT
V gene: TRBV14
clone size: .
D gene: .
J gene: TRBJ2-2
CDR3 length: 14

CDR3 protein: CASSYLTSGRPGELFF
CDR3 DNA: TGTGCCAGCAGTTATCTCACTAGCGGGAGGCCCGGGGAGCTGTTTTTT
V gene: TRBV6-5
clone size: .
D gene: TRBD2
J gene: TRBJ2-2
CDR3 length: 16

CDR3 protein: CASSLQGSRDIQYF
CDR3 DNA: TGTGCCAGCAGCTTACAGGGTTCCAGGGACATTCAGTACTTC
V gene: TRBV13
clone size: .
D gene: .
J gene: TRBJ2-4
CDR3 length: 14

CDR3 protein: CASSSQEQGGTEAFF
CDR3 DNA: TGTGCCAGCAGCTCCCAAGAACAGGGTGGCACTGAAGCTTTCTTT
V gene: TRBV13
clone size: .
D gene: .
J gene: TRBJ1-1
CDR3 length: 15

CDR3 protein: CASSLTGNTEAFF
CDR3 DNA: TGTGCCAGTAGTTTGACAGGGAACACTGAAGCTTTCTTT
V gene: TRBV19
clone size: .
D gene: .
J gene: TRBJ1-1
CDR3 length: 13

CDR3 protein: CASSLDSYNSPLHF
CDR3 DNA: TGTGCCAGCAGTCTAGACAGCTATAATTCACCCCTCCACTTT
V gene: TRBV7-9
clone size: once
D gene: .
J gene: TRBJ1-6
CDR3 length: 14

CDR3 protein: CASNLAGAPYEQYF
CDR3 DNA: TGTGCCAGCAACTTAGCGGGAGCTCCCTACGAGCAGTACTTC
V gene: TRBV6-5
clone size: .
D gene: TRBD2
J gene: TRBJ2-7
CDR3 length: 14

CDR3 protein: CASSARSGFQETQYF
CDR3 DNA: TGTGCCAGCAGCGCACGTTCGGGGTTCCAAGAGACCCAGTACTTC
V gene: TRBV9
clone size: once
D gene: .
J gene: TRBJ2-5
CDR3 length: 15

CDR3 protein: CASSQDRSGTSGPYEQYF
CDR3 DNA: TGTGCCAGCAGCCAAGATCGGTCCGGGACTAGCGGTCCCTACGAGCAGTACTTC
V gene: TRBV4-2
clone size: .
D gene: TRBD2
J gene: TRBJ2-7
CDR3 length: 18

CDR3 protein: CASSYAGTGVISPLHF
CDR3 DNA: TGCGCCAGCAGCTATGCCGGGACAGGAGTTATATCACCCCTCCACTTT
V gene: TRBV4-1
clone size: few
D gene: TRBD1
J gene: TRBJ1-6
CDR3 length: 16